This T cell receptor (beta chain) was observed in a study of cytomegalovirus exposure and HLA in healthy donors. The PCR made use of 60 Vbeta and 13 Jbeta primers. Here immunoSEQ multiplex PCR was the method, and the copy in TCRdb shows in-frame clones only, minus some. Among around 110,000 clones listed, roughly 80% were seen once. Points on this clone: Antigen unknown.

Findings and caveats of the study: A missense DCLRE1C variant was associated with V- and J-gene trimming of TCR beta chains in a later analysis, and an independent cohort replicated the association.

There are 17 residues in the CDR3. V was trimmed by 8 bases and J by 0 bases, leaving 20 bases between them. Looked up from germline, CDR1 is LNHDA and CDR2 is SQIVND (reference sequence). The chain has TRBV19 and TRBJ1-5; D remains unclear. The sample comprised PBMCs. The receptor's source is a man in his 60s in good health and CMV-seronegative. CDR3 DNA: TGTGCCAGTGGTCGAGGTCAGCTGGTATATAGCAATCAGCCCCAGCATTTT. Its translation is CASGRGQLVYSNQPQHF.